The T cell receptor beta chain under discussion was sequenced for a study of blood T cells in healthy people across ages. Next came a second PCR, run for about 6 to 12 cycles, which used a sample-barcoded 5' primer along with a J-beta primer mix. TCRdb processed the 5' RACE reads anew with MiXCR; each CDR3 protein has one entry. The sample lists 650,000 to 1,000,000 distinct CDR3 sequences, under 40% seen once, with approximately 12% in the top ten. V lost 1 base, J lost 3 bases, and 14 bases stayed unmatched. The germline CDR1 and CDR2 sequences are SGHTA and FQGNSA. There are 18 residues in the CDR3.

V is TRBV7-2 and J is TRBJ1-2, with 7 bases that match TRBD1. Sequencing was carried out using blood. This sequence originates from a man aged 18 to 30 in good health. CDR3: CASSLVRGDPDSHYGYTF. DNA for the CDR3: TGTGCCAGCAGCTTAGTCAGGGGGGACCCCGATAGTCACTATGGCTACACCTTC.